These 22 T cell receptor beta chains share one sample of origin, sequenced in a study of T cell responses to AZD1222 COVID-19 vaccine. Produced via immunoSEQ multiplex PCR; TCRdb's table is partial and in-frame only. This table has over 85,000 clones, approximately 90% appearing once. The input for sequencing was peripheral blood, taken on day 0 of AZD1222 vaccination. All receptors come from an adult in good health.

The rearrangement joins TRBV6-5 to TRBJ1-3, with TRBD1 matching 8 bases. The CDR3 totals 15 residues. V lost 6 bases and J lost 2; bases outside the gene matches: 6. CDR1 is MNHEY and CDR2 is SVGAGI in the germline V gene. The CDR3 bases are TGTGCCAGCAGGCCCGGGACAGGCGCTGGAAACACCATATATTTT. It specifies CASRPGTGAGNTIYF.

The chain uses TRBV4-3 and TRBJ1-5; D remains ambiguous. Germline CDR1 reads LGHNA; CDR2 reads YSLEER. This CDR3 is 13 amino acids long. V was trimmed by 0 bases and J by 6 bases, leaving 6 bases between them. CDR3 nucleotide sequence: TGCGCCAGCAGCCAAGATGAGGCTCAGCCCCAGCATTTT. This encodes CASSQDEAQPQHF.

The chain couples TRBV28 to TRBJ2-7; D unresolved. Trimming left V 5 bases short and J 1 base short, with 15 bases between. The CDR3 is 15 residues long. Germline V gene sequence: CDR1 MDHEN, CDR2 SYDVKM. The CDR3 loop is CASSARHGVSYEQYF. CDR3 nucleotide sequence: TGTGCCAGCAGTGCGCGACACGGAGTATCCTACGAGCAGTACTTC.

This sequence joins TRBV7-8 and TRBJ1-5, with D maybe TRBD1 (5 bases). The CDR3 length is 14 residues. Trimming removed 7 bases from V and 2 bases from J, with 12 bases in between. The germline CDR1 and CDR2 sequences are SGHVS and FQNEAQ. Here the CDR3 reads CASTDTRGNQPQHF. CDR3 DNA: TGTGCCAGCACCGATACCAGGGGCAATCAGCCCCAGCATTTT.

CDR3 DNA: TGTGCCACCAGTGATTTGAACTTCCGGGGGGACAATGAGCAGTTCTTC. Translating gives CATSDLNFRGDNEQFF. The chain combines TRBV24-1 with TRBJ2-1; 7 nucleotides match TRBD2. Germline V gene lookup returns CDR1 KGHDR and CDR2 SFDVKD. V lost 0 bases, J lost 5 bases, and 6 bases stayed unmatched. This CDR3 comprises 16 residues.

CDR3 nucleotides: TGTGCCATCAGTGAGTCTGGTCTTCAGAACACCGGGGAGCTGTTTTTT. This gives the protein CAISESGLQNTGELFF. The gene calls are TRBV10-3 and TRBJ2-2, with unresolved D. Looked up from germline, CDR1 is ENHRY and CDR2 is SYGVKD. V was trimmed by 0 bases and J by 1 base, leaving 9 bases between them. The CDR3 has 16 residues.

The chain joins TRBV2 to TRBJ2-7, with 11 nucleotides matching TRBD2. J lost 3 bases, V lost 9 bases, and 1 base had no gene match. The germline gives CDR1 SNHLY, CDR2 FYNNEI. The CDR3 has 12 residues. In nucleotides, the CDR3 is TGTGCCAGAGGGACTAGCGGCTACGAGCAGTACTTC. Translated, it gives CARGTSGYEQYF.

The rearrangement joins TRBV6-2 or TRBV6-3 to TRBJ1-4, with D possibly matching TRBD1 (5 bases). Germline V gene lookup returns CDR1 MNHEY and CDR2 SVGEGT. The CDR3 runs 16 residues. Trimming pared 5 bases from V and 3 bases from J, leaving 16 bases between. The CDR3 nucleotides read TGTGCCAGCAGTGATCCCACCGGGACTGCTAATGAAAAACTGTTTTTT. It yields the protein CASSDPTGTANEKLFF.

The gene calls are TRBV19 and TRBJ2-1; D is unclear. This CDR3 has 14 amino acids. Trimming shortened V by 5 bases and J by 0 bases, and 8 bases separated the two germline ends. Germline V lookup: CDR1 LNHDA, CDR2 SQIVND (reference sequence). Here the CDR3 reads CASSVGFSYNEQFF. The CDR3 nucleotides are TGTGCCAGTAGTGTCGGATTCTCCTACAATGAGCAGTTCTTC.

A few counts support this clone. Other DNA variants within this sample encode the same CDR3. The chain joins TRBV5-4 to TRBJ2-2, with 14 bases fitting TRBD2. Per the germline V gene, CDR1 is SGHNT and CDR2 is YYREEE (reference sequence). The CDR3 spans 17 residues. With 5 bases clipped from V and 2 bases from J, the junction kept 5 bases outside the gene matches. The CDR3 region has the DNA TGTGCCAGCAGAAGTGGACTAGCGGGGGGAAACACCGGGGAGCTGTTTTTT. It codes for CASRSGLAGGNTGELFF.

The V and J genes are TRBV12-3 or TRBV12-4 and TRBJ2-5; the D is unclear. The CDR3 runs 13 residues. Trimming shortened V by 6 bases and J by 5 bases, and 13 bases separated the two germline ends. The CDR3 nucleotides read TGTGCCAGCAGCCCCCAGGTGGGCGAGACCCAGTACTTC. Translated: CASSPQVGETQYF.

The CDR3 DNA sequence: TGTGCCAGCAGTGGCGGGCCTCGCAAGCCGTACTTC. As protein: CASSGGPRKPYF. The chain uses TRBV28 and TRBJ2-7; D possibly corresponds to TRBD2 (5 bases). The germline V gene has CDR1 MDHEN and CDR2 SYDVKM. This CDR3 region has 12 residues. V shed 5 bases and J shed 12 bases, with 17 bases lying between them.

This chain connects TRBV7-6 to TRBJ2-7; D uncertain. V lost 5 bases and J 3 bases, leaving 11 bases between the germline ends. The CDR3 is 13 amino acids. CDR1 and CDR2 (germline): SGHVS, FNYEAQ. DNA of the CDR3: TGTGCCAGCAGCACCGGACCGAGCTACGAGCAGTACTTC. Its protein is CASSTGPSYEQYF.

The genes are TRBV5-6 and TRBJ2-1; 11 bases line up with TRBD2. The ends lost 5 bases at V and 4 bases at J; junction bases unmatched: 8. The CDR3 loop spans 16 amino acids. CDR1 is SGHDT and CDR2 is YYEEEE in the germline V gene. The CDR3 DNA follows: TGTGCCAGCAGTTCGCCGGGACTAGCGGCTTACAATGAGCAGTTCTTC. Its protein is CASSSPGLAAYNEQFF.

This clone came up once. The J gene is TRBJ2-5, the V gene TRBV7-8; the D is unclear. The CDR3 has 12 residues. CDR1 is SGHVS, CDR2 FQNEAQ, per germline. V was cut by 3 bases and J by 10 bases, with 12 bases left in between. The CDR3 bases are TGTGCCAGCAGCTTTGGTTCAGGAAACCAGTACTTC. Amino acid sequence: CASSFGSGNQYF.

This clone was found once. This chain connects TRBV18 to TRBJ2-3; no definite D call. V lost 4 bases and J 2 bases, leaving 10 bases between the germline ends. This CDR3 has 14 amino acids. Germline assignment: CDR1 KGHSH and CDR2 LQKENI. The CDR3 spells CASSLSEFTDTQYF. Written as DNA, the CDR3 is TGTGCCAGCTCACTCAGCGAATTCACAGATACGCAGTATTTT.

This chain links TRBV7-2 with TRBJ1-5; D perhaps matches TRBD1 (5 bases). CDR3 length: 13 residues. Germline V gene sequence: CDR1 SGHTA, CDR2 FQGNSA. With 0 bases removed from V and 7 bases from J, the gap between germline ends came to 7 bases. The CDR3 here is CASSLAGEQPQHF. CDR3 nucleotides: TGTGCCAGCAGCTTAGCAGGGGAGCAGCCCCAGCATTTT. Based on the CDR3 plus reference TRBV7-2 and TRBJ1-5, the full variable domain is GAGVSQSPSNKVTEKGKDVELRCDPISGHTALYWYRQSLGQGLEFLIYFQGNSAPDKSGLPSDRFSAERTGGSVSTLTIQRTQQEDSAVYLCASSLAGEQPQHFGDGTRLSIL.

This rearrangement joins TRBV7-2 to TRBJ2-7, with unresolved D. This CDR3 spans 14 amino acids. Germline assignment: CDR1 SGHTA and CDR2 FQGNSA. Trimming took 5 bases from V and 2 from J, leaving 13 bases between them. In nucleotides, the CDR3 is TGTGCCAGCAGCACTGCCGTGTCGGCCTACGAGCAGTACTTC. The encoded protein is CASSTAVSAYEQYF.

This chain links TRBV30 with TRBJ1-5; no clear D. Germline CDR1 is GTSNPN and CDR2 is SVGIG (reference sequence). The CDR3 spans 13 residues. V lost 0 bases to trimming and J lost 3 bases, with 6 bases between them. As DNA, the CDR3 is TGTGCCTGGAGTGTAAGAGACAATCAGCCCCAGCATTTT. Its protein product is CAWSVRDNQPQHF. Based on the CDR3 plus reference TRBV30 and TRBJ1-5, the full variable domain is SQTIHQWPATLVQPVGSPLSLECTVEGTSNPNLYWYRQAAGRGLQLLFYSVGIGQISSEVPQNLSASRPQDRQFILSSKKLLLSDSGFYLCAWSVRDNQPQHFGDGTRLSIL.

The gene calls are TRBV5-5 and TRBJ1-1; D unclear. Trimming left V 5 bases short and J 1 base short, with 15 bases between. The germline gives CDR1 SGHKS, CDR2 YYEKEE (reference sequence). CDR3 size: 15 residues. Here the CDR3 DNA reads TGTGCCAGCAGGGAGAGGCGACGGCCGAACACTGAAGCTTTCTTT. Translating it yields CASRERRRPNTEAFF.

The chain is built from TRBV5-6 and TRBJ2-2, with D perhaps TRBD1 (6 bases). V dropped 3 bases and J dropped 2 bases, with 8 bases sitting between them. Germline loops: CDR1 SGHDT, CDR2 YYEEEE. This CDR3 spans 14 amino acids. The CDR3 DNA reads as TGTGCCAGCAGCTGGACAGCTAACACCGGGGAGCTGTTTTTT. Its protein is CASSWTANTGELFF.

The chain couples TRBV5-1 to TRBJ2-7; D possibly corresponds to TRBD1 (6 bases). Trimming took 0 bases from V and 5 from J, leaving 12 bases between them. The CDR3 totals 14 residues. Germline CDR1 is SGHRS and CDR2 is YFSETQ. CDR3 in amino acids: CASSLEPGAHEQYF. As DNA, the CDR3 is TGCGCCAGCAGCTTGGAACCAGGGGCCCACGAGCAGTACTTC. The variable domain in full, with the rest retrieved from reference TRBV5-1 and TRBJ2-7, is KAGVTQTPRYLIKTRGQQVTLSCSPISGHRSVSWYQQTPGQGLQFLFEYFSETQRNKGNFPGRFSGRQFSNSRSEMNVSTLELGDSALYLCASSLEPGAHEQYFGPGTRLTVT.